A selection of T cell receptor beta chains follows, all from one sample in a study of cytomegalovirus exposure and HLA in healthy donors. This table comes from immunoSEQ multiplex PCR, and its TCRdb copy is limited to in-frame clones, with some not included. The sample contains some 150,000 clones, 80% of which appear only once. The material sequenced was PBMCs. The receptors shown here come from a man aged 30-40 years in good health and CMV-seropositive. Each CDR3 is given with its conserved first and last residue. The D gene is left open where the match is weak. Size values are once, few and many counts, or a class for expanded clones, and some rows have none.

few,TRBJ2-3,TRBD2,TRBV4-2,TGTGCCAGCAGCCAAGTTAGCGGGAGTTTTGGAGATACGCAGTATTTT,CASSQVSGSFGDTQYF
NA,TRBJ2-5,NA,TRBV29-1,TGCAGCGTTGAACCCCCGCAAGAGACCCAGTACTTC,CSVEPPQETQYF
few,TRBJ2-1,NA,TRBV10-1,TGCGCCAGCAGTGAGTTAGGGAGAAGCTCCTACAATGAGCAGTTCTTC,CASSELGRSSYNEQFF
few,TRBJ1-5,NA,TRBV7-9,TGTGCCAGCAGCTCAGGGCTCGATCAGCCCCAGCATTTT,CASSSGLDQPQHF
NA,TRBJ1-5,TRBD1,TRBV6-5,TGTGCCAGCAGTACAAACAGGGGTTCTCAGCCCCAGCATTTT,CASSTNRGSQPQHF
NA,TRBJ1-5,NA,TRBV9,TGTGCCAGCAGCGGGGTCGGGGTGGCTCAGCCCCAGCATTTT,CASSGVGVAQPQHF
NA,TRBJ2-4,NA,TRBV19,TGTGCCAGTAGTATCCAGGACAGAAACATTCAGTACTTC,CASSIQDRNIQYF
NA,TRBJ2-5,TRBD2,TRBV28,TGTGCCAGCAGTTCATTAGCGGGAGGCGGTGAGACCCAGTACTTC,CASSSLAGGGETQYF
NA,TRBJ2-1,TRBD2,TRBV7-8,TGTGCCAGCAGCCCTCATCCTAAATCCGGGACTAGCGGGAGGGCCCTGCAGTTCTTC,CASSPHPKSGTSGRALQFF
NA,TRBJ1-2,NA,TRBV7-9,TGTGCCAGCAGCTTACCTGAGCTCTATGGCTACACCTTC,CASSLPELYGYTF
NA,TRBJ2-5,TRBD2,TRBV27,TGTGCCAGCAGCCGGACCACGGGACTACAAGAGACCCAGTACTTC,CASSRTTGLQETQYF
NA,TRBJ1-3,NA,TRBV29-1,TGCAGCGTCCAGACACCCTCCTGGGGGGACACCATATATTTT,CSVQTPSWGDTIYF
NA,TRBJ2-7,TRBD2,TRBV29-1,TGCAGCGTTGAAAGCGGGAGCCAACCCTACGAGCAGTACTTC,CSVESGSQPYEQYF
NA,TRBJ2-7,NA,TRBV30,TGTGCCTGGAGTAGTCGAGGGTCGCAGTACTTC,CAWSSRGSQYF
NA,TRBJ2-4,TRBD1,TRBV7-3,TGTGCCAGCAGCTTTCAGGGGGCGACGGCCAAAAACATTCAGTACTTC,CASSFQGATAKNIQYF
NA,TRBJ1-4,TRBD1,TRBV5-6,TGTGCCAGCAGCTTGGGCCCCAGGGGGCGAAAGGAAAAACTGTTTTTT,CASSLGPRGRKEKLFF
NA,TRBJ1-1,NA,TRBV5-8,TGTGCCAGCAGCTTGGGACAGATTGATGAAGCTTTCTTT,CASSLGQIDEAFF
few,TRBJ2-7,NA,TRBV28,TGTGCCAGCAGGCCGAGTGGGGCTGCCGAGCAGTACTTC,CASRPSGAAEQYF